The 27 T cell receptor beta chains listed next were all sequenced from one sample in a study of cytomegalovirus exposure and HLA in healthy donors. The table came from immunoSEQ multiplex PCR; TCRdb's copy has only in-frame clones and leaves some out. The data contain about 360,000 clones, approximately 90% of them singletons. Input material: PBMCs. Receptors originate from a woman between 18 and 29 years old in good health and CMV-seronegative.

This chain joins TRBV5-1 and TRBJ2-7; 9 positions agree with TRBD2. The germline V gene encodes CDR1 SGHRS and CDR2 YFSETQ. The CDR3 totals 14 residues. Unmatched junction bases numbered 4, after V lost 4 bases and J lost 2 bases. The CDR3 nucleotides read TGCGCCAGCAGCGAGACTAGCGGAGCCTACGAGCAGTACTTC. Its translation is CASSETSGAYEQYF.

The chain recombines TRBV6-1 with TRBJ1-1, with a possible D match to TRBD1 (6 bases). CDR3 length equals 13 residues. Germline lookup yields CDR1 MNHNS and CDR2 SASEGT. Trimming pared 3 bases from V and 3 bases from J, leaving 8 bases between. The CDR3 spells CASSEAGDTEAFF. The DNA of the CDR3 is TGTGCCAGCAGTGAGGCAGGGGACACTGAAGCTTTCTTT.

The J gene is TRBJ1-2, the V gene TRBV27; D unclear. The CDR3 contains 15 residues. From germline, CDR1 is MNHEY and CDR2 SMNVEV (reference sequence). Trimming shortened V by 6 bases and J by 0 bases, and 14 bases separated the two germline ends. The DNA for the CDR3 is TGTGCCAGCAGCAGGTTTGCTGAAACTAACTATGGCTACACCTTC. Amino acids: CASSRFAETNYGYTF.

The CDR3 nucleotides read TGTGCCAGCAGCTTAGTCGCGGGGCAGGGGGTATATCAGCCCCAGCATTTT. Translating gives CASSLVAGQGVYQPQHF. The chain recombines TRBV11-2 with TRBJ1-5; 7 bases line up with TRBD1. After removal of 1 base from V and 5 bases from J, the junction contained 11 bases not matched to a gene. The germline V gene has CDR1 SGHAT and CDR2 FQNNGV. This CDR3 is built from 17 residues. Using reference TRBV11-2 and TRBJ1-5 for the parts outside the CDR3, the full variable domain is EAGVAQSPRYKIIEKRQSVAFWCNPISGHATLYWYQQILGQGPKLLIQFQNNGVVDDSQLPKDRFSAERLKGVDSTLKIQPAKLEDSAVYLCASSLVAGQGVYQPQHFGDGTRLSIL.

This clone was seen a handful of times. The CDR3 sequence is CAISEDRGRNNEQFF. The CDR3 nucleotides read TGTGCCATCAGTGAGGACAGGGGGCGTAACAATGAGCAGTTCTTC. The chain employs TRBV10-3 and TRBJ2-1, with TRBD1 matching over 10 bases. V was clipped by 2 bases and J by 5 bases; unmatched bases: 3. The CDR3 consists of 15 residues. CDR1 and CDR2 from the germline V gene are ENHRY and SYGVKD.

The chain links TRBV6-1 to TRBJ2-7; D is perhaps TRBD1 (5 bases). CDR3 length: 14 amino acids. The ends were cut back, 2 bases at V and 0 bases at J, with 8 bases in the middle. Germline V lookup: CDR1 MNHNS, CDR2 SASEGT. CDR3 protein: CASSEQGSSYEQYF. CDR3 DNA sequence: TGTGCCAGCAGTGAACAGGGAAGCTCCTACGAGCAGTACTTC.

This sequence joins TRBV5-4 and TRBJ1-4; maybe TRBD1 (5 bases). This CDR3 is built from 16 residues. V was trimmed by 3 bases and J by 3 bases, leaving 15 bases between them. CDR1 and CDR2 (germline): SGHNT, YYREEE (reference sequence). The CDR3 sequence is CASSSAPGSANEKLFF. The CDR3 region has the DNA TGTGCCAGCAGCTCGGCCCCAGGGTCGGCTAATGAAAAACTGTTTTTT.

The V call is TRBV7-8, the J call TRBJ1-4; a possible D gene is TRBD1 (6 bases). The CDR3 sequence is 14 residues long. Germline assignment: CDR1 SGHVS and CDR2 FQNEAQ. V was shortened by 4 bases and J by 8 bases, with 14 bases between the two germline ends. CDR3 sequence reads: CASSYTGQGEKLFF. Written as DNA, the CDR3 is TGTGCCAGCAGCTACACAGGCCAGGGGGAAAAACTGTTTTTT.

V and J are TRBV6-1 and TRBJ2-7; 9 nucleotides agree with TRBD1. The CDR3 consists of 14 residues. Germline trimming cut 7 bases from V and 3 bases from J; bases unmatched to any gene: 7. The germline V gene has CDR1 MNHNS and CDR2 SASEGT. The CDR3 is CASKWDRVNYEQYF. The DNA of the CDR3 is TGTGCCAGCAAATGGGACAGGGTTAACTACGAGCAGTACTTC.

This sequence joins TRBV4-2 and TRBJ2-5; 11 nucleotides match TRBD2. CDR3 size: 17 residues. The J segment lost 5 bases and the V segment lost 0 bases, leaving 8 bases of the junction unmatched. CDR1 LGHNA and CDR2 YNFKEQ come from the germline V gene. Written as DNA, the CDR3 is TGTGCCAGCAGCCAAGATGGAATAGCGGGAGGGCCGGAGACCCAGTACTTC. It codes for CASSQDGIAGGPETQYF.

This CDR3 is CASSLRSGVQETQYF. The CDR3, as DNA: TGTGCCAGCAGCTTACGTAGCGGGGTTCAAGAGACCCAGTACTTC. The gene calls are TRBV13 and TRBJ2-5; the match to TRBD2 covers 8 bases. CDR1 is PRHDT, CDR2 FYEKMQ, per germline (reference sequence). The V and J ends lost 2 bases and 2 bases, in that order; junction bases with no gene match: 4. The CDR3 covers 15 residues.

This chain joins TRBV10-3 and TRBJ1-1; TRBD1 matches 9 bases. Germline V lookup: CDR1 ENHRY, CDR2 SYGVKD. The CDR3 consists of 14 residues. Germline trimming cut 6 bases from V and 4 bases from J; bases unmatched to any gene: 6. Here the CDR3 reads CAIRGTGRGTEAFF. CDR3 in DNA: TGTGCCATCAGGGGGACAGGGAGGGGCACTGAAGCTTTCTTT.

The sample holds a few counts of this clone. The rearrangement links TRBV5-4 to TRBJ1-2; 9 bases line up with TRBD1. Germline loops: CDR1 SGHNT, CDR2 YYREEE (reference sequence). Germline trimming cut 5 bases from V and 8 bases from J; bases unmatched to any gene: 7. CDR3 length: 13 residues. DNA of the CDR3: TGTGCCAGCAGTTACTACAGGGGGCAGGGCTACACCTTC. Protein sequence: CASSYYRGQGYTF.

The rearrangement joins TRBV15 to TRBJ2-3, with D possibly matching TRBD2 (5 bases). The CDR3 is 13 residues long. From germline, CDR1 is LNHNV and CDR2 YYDKDF (reference sequence). The V and J ends lost 3 bases and 4 bases respectively, with 8 bases between them. As DNA, the CDR3 is TGTGCCACCAGCAGGAAGGGAGCAGATACGCAGTATTTT. This gives the protein CATSRKGADTQYF.

The rearrangement uses TRBV20-1 and TRBJ2-7, with TRBD1 as a possible D gene (5 bases). This CDR3 region has 11 residues. Germline CDR1 and CDR2: DFQATT and SNEGSKA (reference sequence). V was pared by 8 bases and J by 0 bases, with 8 bases between. The DNA of the CDR3 is TGCAGTCCTGACAGCTCCTACGAGCAGTACTTC. It specifies CSPDSSYEQYF.

The rearrangement joins TRBV5-5 to TRBJ1-2; D not certain. The CDR3 is 11 residues long. Trimming removed 3 bases at V and 5 bases at J, with 5 bases between. CDR1 SGHKS and CDR2 YYEKEE come from the germline V gene (reference sequence). The DNA for the CDR3 is TGTGCCAGCAGCTCCCGGTATGGCTACACCTTC. Translation: CASSSRYGYTF.

The chain is built from TRBV7-2 and TRBJ1-5; possibly TRBD1 for D (6 bases). Germline values: CDR1 SGHTA, CDR2 FQGNSA. V was clipped by 4 bases and J by 2 bases, with 12 bases between them. The CDR3 spans 15 residues. The CDR3 DNA reads TGTGCCAGCAGCTCCGCTGGGGGCGGCAATCAGCCCCAGCATTTT. Protein: CASSSAGGGNQPQHF.

The chain joins TRBV19 to TRBJ1-4; unclear D gene. CDR1 is LNHDA, CDR2 SQIVND, per germline (reference sequence). The CDR3 contains 12 residues. Trimming took off 5 bases at V and 8 bases at J, with 9 bases between the two ends. The DNA of the CDR3 is TGTGCCAGTAGTGAGGTCGAAGAAAAACTGTTTTTT. Translated, it gives CASSEVEEKLFF.

The J gene is TRBJ1-1, the V gene TRBV5-1; weak D call: TRBD1 (5 bases). Trimming shortened V by 1 base and J by 4 bases, and 8 bases separated the two germline ends. This CDR3 comprises 13 residues. Germline loops: CDR1 SGHRS, CDR2 YFSETQ. The CDR3 reads CASSLLGGTEAFF. CDR3 bases: TGCGCCAGCAGCTTGTTGGGGGGCACTGAAGCTTTCTTT.

The chain uses TRBV28 and TRBJ2-1; D perhaps matches TRBD1 (6 bases). CDR3 length equals 15 residues. V was clipped by 6 bases and J by 0 bases, with 12 bases between them. Germline V gene lookup returns CDR1 MDHEN and CDR2 SYDVKM. The CDR3: CASSLDRPSYNEQFF. In nucleotides, the CDR3 is TGTGCCAGCAGCCTCGACAGGCCCTCCTACAATGAGCAGTTCTTC.

This clone showed up just once. The V call is TRBV28, the J call TRBJ1-5, with TRBD1 identical over 7 bases. J lost 3 bases, V lost 6 bases, and 11 bases had no gene match. CDR1 and CDR2 (germline): MDHEN, SYDVKM. CDR3 length: 16 residues. CDR3 sequence: CASRWTGESSNQPQHF. DNA of the CDR3: TGTGCCAGCAGGTGGACAGGCGAAAGCTCCAATCAGCCCCAGCATTTT.

The rearrangement uses TRBV28 and TRBJ2-7, with 8 bases that match TRBD1. Losses at the gene ends were 3 bases for V and 0 bases for J; bases not matched to a gene: 7. CDR1 MDHEN and CDR2 SYDVKM come from the germline V gene. The CDR3 has 16 residues. CDR3 DNA sequence: TGTGCCAGCAGTTTTTCCTCCGGGACAGGCTCCTACGAGCAGTACTTC. Translating gives CASSFSSGTGSYEQYF.

The rearrangement uses TRBV5-1 and TRBJ2-3; 11 bases are a match to TRBD1. From germline, CDR1 is SGHRS and CDR2 YFSETQ. The CDR3 length is 15 residues. V lost 3 bases and J lost 1; bases outside the gene matches: 1. CDR3: CASSWTGGGTDTQYF. CDR3 bases: TGCGCCAGCAGCTGGACAGGGGGCGGCACAGATACGCAGTATTTT.

V is TRBV7-7 and J is TRBJ1-3; 8 bases agree with TRBD1. V trimming: 4 bases; J trimming: 4 bases; junction bases outside the gene matches: 6. Germline CDR1 SSHAT, CDR2 FNYEAQ (reference sequence). The CDR3 totals 15 residues. The CDR3: CASSYATGAGNTIYF. CDR3 nucleotides: TGTGCCAGCAGCTACGCGACAGGGGCAGGAAACACCATATATTTT.

The chain recombines TRBV28 with TRBJ1-2; D remains ambiguous. Germline V lookup: CDR1 MDHEN, CDR2 SYDVKM. Trimming cost V 6 bases and J 6 bases, with 11 bases left between them. The CDR3 extends over 12 amino acids. The CDR3 here is CASRSKAHGYTF. In nucleotides, the CDR3 is TGTGCCAGCAGGTCAAAAGCCCATGGCTACACCTTC.

The table lists this clone with a count of one. This chain links TRBV2 with TRBJ1-2; a possible D gene is TRBD1 (6 bases). This CDR3 has 17 amino acids. Trimming removed 2 bases from V and 3 bases from J, with 19 bases in between. Germline CDR1 reads SNHLY; CDR2 reads FYNNEI. The CDR3 spells CASSEFTVGALDYGYTF. CDR3 DNA sequence: TGTGCCAGCAGTGAATTCACCGTGGGGGCCCTGGACTATGGCTACACCTTC.

This rearrangement joins TRBV11-2 to TRBJ2-1; TRBD2 is a possible D gene (6 bases). V was trimmed by 5 bases and J by 4 bases, leaving 6 bases between them. This CDR3 comprises 12 residues. From germline, CDR1 is SGHAT and CDR2 FQNNGV. CDR3 nucleotide sequence: TGTGCCAGCAGCGGGAGGTACAATGAGCAGTTCTTC. The encoded protein is CASSGRYNEQFF.